The 17 T cell receptor beta chains below were found in one sample sequenced in a study of tumor-infiltrating lymphocytes in primary liver carcinoma. Synthesis of TCR beta cDNA was carried out from approximately 0.55 ug total RNA with a constant-region primer. Employing slightly modified ARM-PCR, three nested multiplex PCR rounds were run, and these gave rise to the TCR beta libraries. With TRBV1-TRBV30 forward primers and a C-beta reverse primer, the first two PCR rounds were run for approximately 10 cycles each. TCRdb reanalysed the multiplex PCR reads using MiXCR and keeps one entry per CDR3 protein. The sample records tens of thousands of distinct CDR3 sequences, 60% to 80% being singletons. From approximately 20-30 mg of unsorted bulk tissue, DNA and RNA were co-extracted together. Sequencing was carried out using liver tumor tissue from sampling region 5. Subset indicated: tumor region T5, tumor centre. These receptors came from a woman in her 30s with primary liver carcinoma and hepatitis B virus infection.

This clonotype was detected only once. The rearrangement links TRBV11-2 to TRBJ1-4; weak D call: TRBD1 (5 bases). The CDR3 loop spans 12 amino acids. The ends were cut back, 9 bases at V and 10 bases at J, with 15 bases in the middle. The germline CDR1 and CDR2 sequences are SGHAT and FQNNGV. The CDR3 nucleotides are TGTGCCAGTAGGCCCTGGAGGGGAAAACTGTTTTTT. Protein sequence: CASRPWRGKLFF. The whole variable domain, remainder taken from reference TRBV11-2 and TRBJ1-4, is EAGVAQSPRYKIIEKRQSVAFWCNPISGHATLYWYQQILGQGPKLLIQFQNNGVVDDSQLPKDRFSAERLKGVDSTLKIQPAKLEDSAVYLCASRPWRGKLFFGSGTQLSVL.

The J gene is TRBJ2-3, the V gene TRBV11-2; possibly TRBD2 for D (5 bases). V shed 3 bases and J shed 1 base, with 8 bases lying between them. Germline CDR1 is SGHAT and CDR2 is FQNNGV. The length of the CDR3 is 14 residues. The DNA for the CDR3 is TGTGCCAGCAGCTTCAGGCGGGGCACAGATACGCAGTATTTT. As protein: CASSFRRGTDTQYF.

Here the CDR3 reads CSASRASGSTSDTQYF. CDR3 in DNA: TGCAGCGCATCCCGGGCCAGCGGGAGTACATCAGATACGCAGTATTTT. The chain recombines TRBV29-1 with TRBJ2-3, with TRBD2 identical over 8 bases. Germline assignment: CDR1 SQVTM and CDR2 ANQGSEA. V lost 7 bases, J lost 4 bases, and 16 bases stayed unmatched. The CDR3 has 16 amino acids.

A note on this clonotype: At one end the junction does not follow the germline gene, possibly because of a read error. The chain carries TRBV4-3 and TRBJ2-1, with D maybe TRBD1 (5 bases). This CDR3 is built from 15 residues. Looked up from germline, CDR1 is LGHNA and CDR2 is YSLEER. CDR3 sequence (DNA): TGCGTCAGCAGCCTAGAGGCAGGGCGAAGCTATGAGAAGTTCTTC. Residues: CVSSLEAGRSYEKFF.

Note on this clonotype: A junction boundary mismatches the germline segment, possibly from a read error. The chain employs TRBV30 and TRBJ2-1; D gene ambiguous. The CDR3 runs 16 residues. Germline CDR1 is GTSNPN and CDR2 is SVGIG (reference sequence). Here the CDR3 reads CAWRSAIRSSYNEQFF. CDR3 nucleotide sequence: TGTGCCTGGAGGTCGGCTATCCGGAGCTCCTACAACGAGCAGTTCTTC.

With regard to this clonotype: Since the CDR3 does not end with the conserved phenylalanine or tryptophan, this likely comes from a read error. This chain uses TRBV10-3 with TRBJ2-5; TRBD2 might be the D (5 bases). This CDR3 comprises 15 residues. Per the germline V gene, CDR1 is ENHRY and CDR2 is SYGVKD. The CDR3 here is CAISESATRQETQYS. CDR3 in DNA: TGTGCTATCAGTGAGTCGGCTACTAGACAAGAGACCCAGTACTCC.

A word on this clonotype: The germline gene is not matched at one end of the junction; a read error may be the cause. The chain is built from TRBV4-3 and TRBJ2-3; 7 bases are a match to TRBD2. The CDR3 length is 16 residues. Germline V gives CDR1 LGHNA, CDR2 YSLEER. The CDR3 is CASNQSFAGARHTQYF. CDR3 coding DNA: TGCGCCAGCAACCAAAGTTTTGCGGGAGCCAGACATACGCAGTATTTT.

With regard to this clonotype: Here the CDR3 omits its conserved ending phenylalanine or tryptophan, so a read error is the likely source. V and J are TRBV12-3 or TRBV12-4 and TRBJ2-2; D gene unclear. There are 14 residues in the CDR3. V lost 6 bases, J lost 3 bases, and 11 bases lay in between. The CDR3 protein is CASRSHLDTGELFS. The CDR3 region has the DNA TGTGCCAGCAGGTCCCACTTGGACACCGGGGAGCTGTTTTCT.

Note on this clonotype: This CDR3 is missing its conserved last phenylalanine or tryptophan, likely due to a read error. The chain links TRBV7-8 to TRBJ2-3; D not resolved. Trimming shortened V by 5 bases and J by 4 bases, and 10 bases separated the two germline ends. The CDR3 contains 13 residues. The germline gives CDR1 SGHVS, CDR2 FQNEAQ. The CDR3 DNA is TGTGCCAGCAGCACGCTAGTATCAGATACGCAGTATCTT. It yields the protein CASSTLVSDTQYL.

The sample holds one count of this clonotype. The chain joins TRBV24-1 to TRBJ2-1; no definite D call. Germline V gives CDR1 KGHDR, CDR2 SFDVKD. V lost 8 bases, J lost 2 bases, and 15 bases lay in between. The CDR3 loop spans 15 amino acids. The CDR3 DNA sequence: TGTGCCACCAAGGGAAAGGACGGCACCTACAATGAGCAGTTCTTC. Its translation is CATKGKDGTYNEQFF.

This chain uses TRBV11-2 with TRBJ1-1, with TRBD1 identical over 8 bases. The germline gives CDR1 SGHAT, CDR2 FQNNGV. This CDR3 is built from 20 residues. Trimming took 5 bases from V and 4 from J; bases not matched to a gene: 24. CDR3 protein: CASSARVRGRKRWTSTEAFF. For the CDR3, the DNA is TGTGCCAGCAGCGCTCGGGTCAGGGGGCGCAAGAGGTGGACTAGCACTGAAGCTTTCTTT.

In its sample, this clonotype was seen a few times. The chain has TRBV5-4 and TRBJ2-3; TRBD1 might be the D (5 bases). Trimming shortened V by 7 bases and J by 2 bases, and 20 bases separated the two germline ends. The length of the CDR3 is 16 residues. Germline CDR1 SGHNT, CDR2 YYREEE (reference sequence). The CDR3 here is CASVDGHPPPTDTQYF. In DNA, the CDR3 is TGTGCCAGCGTAGACGGACACCCTCCACCCACAGATACGCAGTATTTT.

Notes on this clonotype: Sequence at one end of the junction differs from germline and may be a read error. CDR3 coding DNA: TGCGTCAGTCTACAATCCTGTACACAGGGTTACGAGCAGTACTTC. Its protein is CVSLQSCTQGYEQYF. The chain is built from TRBV12-3 or TRBV12-4 and TRBJ2-7; possibly TRBD1 for D (6 bases). The CDR3 runs 15 residues.

This clonotype has more than one count but fewer than ten. A clone one base away is much larger, so this may be a read error. The chain is built from TRBV11-1 and TRBJ2-7; D is uncertain. CDR3 length equals 13 residues. V lost 5 bases and J 13 bases, leaving 21 bases between the germline ends. Looked up from germline, CDR1 is SGHAT and CDR2 is FQDESV (reference sequence). CDR3 in amino acids: CASSIGYLHVQYF. The DNA of the CDR3 is TGTGCCAGCAGCATAGGATACCTCCACGTGCAATACTTC.

This clonotype was detected only once. A read error is likely, as this CDR3 ends without the conserved phenylalanine or tryptophan. It is unclear where the CDR3 begins or ends on the DNA, so no DNA is shown, and the CDR3 is as TCRdb lists it. The gene calls are TRBV12-3 or TRBV12-4 and TRBJ1-5; TRBD1, as called in the table, went unchecked against the DNA. Counting both end residues, the CDR3 totals 14 amino acids. CDR3 region: CASSPTGFTQPQRS.

Details on this clonotype: Since the CDR3 does not end with the conserved phenylalanine or tryptophan, this likely comes from a read error. This rearrangement joins TRBV6-6 to TRBJ1-6; D is undetermined. The CDR3 runs 14 residues. Germline CDR1 reads MNHNY; CDR2 reads SVGAGI (reference sequence). Written as DNA, the CDR3 is TGTGCCAGCGGTTACACAGAGATGGATTCACCCCTCCACTTG. Translation gives CASGYTEMDSPLHL.

V gene TRBV29-1 combines with J gene TRBJ2-3; perhaps TRBD2 as D (5 bases). Trimming took off 3 bases at V and 1 base at J, with 11 bases between the two ends. This CDR3 has 14 amino acids. In germline, CDR1 is SQVTM, CDR2 ANQGSEA. Here the CDR3 DNA reads TGCAGCGTTGAGCGAGCGGAGTGCACAGATACGCAGTATTTT. Residues: CSVERAECTDTQYF.